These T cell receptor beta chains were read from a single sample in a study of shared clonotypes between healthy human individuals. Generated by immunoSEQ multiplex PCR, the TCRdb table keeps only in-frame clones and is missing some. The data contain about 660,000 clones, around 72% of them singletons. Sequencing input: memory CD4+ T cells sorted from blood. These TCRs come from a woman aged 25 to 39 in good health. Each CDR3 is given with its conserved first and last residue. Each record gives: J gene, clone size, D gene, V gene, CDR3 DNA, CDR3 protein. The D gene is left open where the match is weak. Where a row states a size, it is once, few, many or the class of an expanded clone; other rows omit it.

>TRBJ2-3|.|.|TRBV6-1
TGTGCCAGCGGACGGGACCGCGTGGATACGCAGTATTTT
CASGRDRVDTQYF
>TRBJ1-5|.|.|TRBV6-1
TGTGCCAGCATTACAGGGCCTACTAATCAGCCCCAGCATTTT
CASITGPTNQPQHF
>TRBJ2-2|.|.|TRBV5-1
TGCGCCAGCAGCTTGGCAGGGACGAACACCGGGGAGCTGTTTTTT
CASSLAGTNTGELFF
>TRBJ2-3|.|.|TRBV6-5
TGTGCCAGCAGTTCAACGGGGGGCTCAGATACGCAGTATTTT
CASSSTGGSDTQYF
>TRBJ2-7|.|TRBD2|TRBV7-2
TGTGCCAGCAGGAAAATAGCGGGAGGTGCCTACGAGCAGTACTTC
CASRKIAGGAYEQYF
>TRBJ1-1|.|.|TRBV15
TGTGCCACCAGCAGAGATTGGCAAGGGGGAGCTTTCTTT
CATSRDWQGGAFF
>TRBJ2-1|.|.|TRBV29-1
TGCAGCGTCCAGGGGCGGGGCCCCTACAATGAGCAGTTCTTC
CSVQGRGPYNEQFF
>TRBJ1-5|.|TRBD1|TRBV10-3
TGTGCCATCAGTGAATCGGCAGGGGGATCGGGGCAGCCCCAGCATTTT
CAISESAGGSGQPQHF
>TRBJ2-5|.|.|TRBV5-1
TGCGCCAGCAGCTTATCGGGAGAATGGGGAGAGACCCAGTACTTC
CASSLSGEWGETQYF
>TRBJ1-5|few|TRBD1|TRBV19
TGTGCCAGTAGGGCGACAGGGGGCAATCAGCCCCAGCATTTT
CASRATGGNQPQHF
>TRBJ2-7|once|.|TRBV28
TGTGCCAGCAGTCCTCCCTCCACCAGTTATCAGTACTTC
CASSPPSTSYQYF
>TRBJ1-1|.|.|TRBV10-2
TGCGCCAGCAGTGCCCTACAGGGTAACACTGAAGCTTTCTTT
CASSALQGNTEAFF
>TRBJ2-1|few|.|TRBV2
TGTGCCAGCAGTGATGAGGGTCTAGTTGTGGTGTTCTTC
CASSDEGLVVVFF
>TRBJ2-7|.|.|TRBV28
TGTGCCAGCAGTTTGAGAGGCGGGGCGGGTTACGAGCAGTACTTC
CASSLRGGAGYEQYF
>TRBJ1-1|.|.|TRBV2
TGTGCCAGCAGTGGGTTTGAAGCTTTCTTT
CASSGFEAFF
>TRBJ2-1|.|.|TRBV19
TGTGCCAGTAGTATAGAGGGGGCCCCCTCGGGAGGCAATGAGCAGTTCTTC
CASSIEGAPSGGNEQFF
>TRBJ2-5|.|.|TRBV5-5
TGTGCCAGCAGCCCGACAGGTGACGAGACCCAGTACTTC
CASSPTGDETQYF
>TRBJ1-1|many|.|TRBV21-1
TGTGCCAGCAGCAAGGAAACAGGGGGCACTGAAGCTTTCTTT
CASSKETGGTEAFF
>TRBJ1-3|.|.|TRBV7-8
TGTGCCAGCAGCTTGCGGCCAATAAACTCTGGAAACACCATATATTTT
CASSLRPINSGNTIYF
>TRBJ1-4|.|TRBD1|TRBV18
TGTGCCAGCTCACCAGGGACAGACGAAAAACTGTTTTTT
CASSPGTDEKLFF
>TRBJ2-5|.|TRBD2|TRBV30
TGTGCCTGGAGCAATGGACTAGGGGAAGAGACCCAGTACTTC
CAWSNGLGEETQYF
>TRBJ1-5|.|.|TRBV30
TGTGCCTGGGCTCCCGGGGGATCGAGCAATCAGCCCCAGCATTTT
CAWAPGGSSNQPQHF